This T cell receptor beta chain was documented in a study of shared clonotypes between healthy human individuals. The V gene's germline CDR1 is MDHEN and CDR2 SYDVKM. This CDR3 comprises 16 residues. V gave up 7 bases and J gave up 7 bases, with 20 bases separating them. This table comes from immunoSEQ multiplex PCR, and its TCRdb copy is limited to in-frame clones, with some not included. Counted here are 2 million to 2.5 million clones, 90% to 96% occurring once; the ten biggest clones make up roughly 0.13%. The TCR comes from a man between 18 and 35 years old in good health. Sequenced sample: naive CD4+ T cells sorted from blood. Specified subset: CD45RA+ positively selected. The genes are TRBV28 and TRBJ1-6; D uncertain. For the CDR3, the DNA is TGTGCCAGCACTATTCCGACCGCAGAAAGAAATTCACCCCTCCACTTT. It translates to CASTIPTAERNSPLHF. The full variable domain, with the rest looked up from reference TRBV28 and TRBJ1-6, is DVKVTQSSRYLVKRTGEKVFLECVQDMDHENMFWYRQDPGLGLRLIYFSYDVKMKEKGDIPEGYSVSREKKERFSLILESASTNQTSMYLCASTIPTAERNSPLHFGNGTRLTVT.